The 8 T cell receptor beta chains below were found in one sample sequenced in a study of Graves' ophthalmopathy and Graves' hyperthyroidism. Amplification of TCR beta CDR3 regions used RNA transcripts. Amplification began with first-round RT-PCR using HTBI primers, then second-round multiplex PCR was performed. TCRdb reprocessed the multiplex PCR reads with MiXCR, giving one entry per CDR3 protein. The table includes approximately 1.2 million distinct CDR3 sequences, less than 45% detected once. What was sequenced was peripheral blood or thyroid tissue (not recorded which). All receptors come from an adult man with Graves' hyperthyroidism.

The genes are TRBV29-1 and TRBJ1-2; D might be TRBD1 (5 bases). CDR1 SQVTM and CDR2 ANQGSEA come from the germline V gene. The CDR3 is made up of 17 amino acids. The V gene lost 1 base and the J gene lost 0 bases, with 18 bases spanning the gap. The CDR3 DNA follows: TGCAGCGTTGAAGGTTCGGGAGGGGTAGTTGCTAACTATGGCTACACCTTC. It codes for CSVEGSGGVVANYGYTF.

V and J are TRBV29-1 and TRBJ1-4; TRBD1 is a possible D gene (6 bases). Germline values: CDR1 SQVTM, CDR2 ANQGSEA. V dropped 4 bases and J dropped 7 bases, with 13 bases sitting between them. The CDR3 has 13 residues. For the CDR3, the DNA is TGCAGCGTTGCGCGGGGGGCAAGTGAAAAACTGTTTTTT. It yields the protein CSVARGASEKLFF.

This sequence joins TRBV2 and TRBJ2-5, with TRBD2 matching 7 bases. The CDR3 extends over 15 amino acids. The junction had 13 bases not matched to a gene; V was cut back by 8 bases and J by 4 bases. CDR1 is SNHLY, CDR2 FYNNEI, per germline. The CDR3 DNA sequence: TGTGCCAGCGGCGGAGGCGGGGGTCAGGGAGAGACCCAGTACTTC. Its translation: CASGGGGGQGETQYF.

The chain links TRBV5-6 to TRBJ2-2; no reliable D call. V gave up 4 bases and J gave up 1 base, with 8 bases separating them. The CDR3 totals 14 residues. Germline V gene data show CDR1 as SGHDT and CDR2 as YYEEEE. CDR3 sequence (DNA): TGTGCCAGCAGCGGTAACCTGAACACCGGGGAGCTGTTTTTT. Its protein is CASSGNLNTGELFF.

Many counts were recorded for this clonotype. This chain uses TRBV15 with TRBJ2-5; no firm D call. Deletions cut 1 base from V and 5 bases from J, with 5 bases between. Germline lookup yields CDR1 LNHNV and CDR2 YYDKDF (reference sequence). The CDR3 extends over 12 amino acids. The CDR3 DNA follows: TGTGCCACCAGCAGAGCGGATGAGACCCAGTACTTC. The encoded protein is CATSRADETQYF.

V is TRBV6-1 and J is TRBJ2-5; D possibly uses TRBD1 or TRBD2 (6 bases each). Between the trimmed V and J ends, which lost 5 bases and 4 bases, there was a span of 20 bases. The germline V gene encodes CDR1 MNHNS and CDR2 SASEGT. The CDR3 extends over 16 amino acids. CDR3 in amino acids: CASSQGPGAQAETQYF. The CDR3 nucleotides read TGTGCCAGCAGTCAAGGGCCGGGGGCTCAGGCAGAGACCCAGTACTTC.

J is TRBJ1-5 and V is TRBV10-2; D is ambiguous. This CDR3 has 13 residues. The V end lost 0 bases, the J end lost 4 bases, and 4 bases lay between the germline ends. Germline V gives CDR1 WSHSY, CDR2 SAAADI. The CDR3, as DNA: TGCGCCAGCAGTGAGTCCTCGAATCAGCCCCAGCATTTT. Amino acids: CASSESSNQPQHF.

This clonotype has ten or more counts. The rearrangement uses TRBV7-9 and TRBJ1-1; D is possibly TRBD1 (5 bases). The ends were cut back, 5 bases at V and 0 bases at J, with 16 bases in the middle. The germline V gene encodes CDR1 SEHNR and CDR2 FQNEAQ (reference sequence). CDR3 length: 16 amino acids. The CDR3 nucleotides are TGTGCCAGCAGCCGAAACCAGGGAATTATGAACACTGAAGCTTTCTTT. Amino acid sequence: CASSRNQGIMNTEAFF. Combining the CDR3 with reference TRBV7-9 and TRBJ1-1 gives the whole variable domain DTGVSQNPRHKITKRGQNVTFRCDPISEHNRLYWYRQTLGQGPEFLTYFQNEAQLEKSRLLSDRFSAERPKGSFSTLEIQRTEQGDSAMYLCASSRNQGIMNTEAFFGQGTRLTVV.